One sample yielded the 10 T cell receptor beta chains listed below, sequenced in a study of cytomegalovirus exposure and HLA in healthy donors. The PCR had 60 Vbeta and 13 Jbeta primers. The data were produced by immunoSEQ multiplex PCR, yet TCRdb's version contains in-frame clones alone and is incomplete. The table records approximately 150,000 clones, around 80% of them present only once. Sample: PBMCs. Receptor source: a male donor in good health and CMV-seronegative.

The CDR3 here is CASSPPFEDSSTDTQYF. For the CDR3, the DNA is TGTGCCAGCTCACCACCGTTCGAGGATTCTAGCACAGATACGCAGTATTTT. The genes are TRBV18 and TRBJ2-3; unclear D gene. The germline V gene has CDR1 KGHSH and CDR2 LQKENI. Trimming left V 0 bases short and J 0 bases short, with 13 bases between. This CDR3 comprises 17 residues.

This clone was counted a single time. V is TRBV7-2 and J is TRBJ2-7; D ambiguous. The CDR3 has 12 residues. Germline CDR1 SGHTA, CDR2 FQGNSA. V was clipped by 2 bases and J by 3 bases, with 5 bases between them. The CDR3 DNA follows: TGTGCCAGCAGCTTAAGCAACTACGAGCAGTACTTC. Translation: CASSLSNYEQYF.

The rearrangement joins TRBV9 to TRBJ1-2; TRBD1 agrees at 9 bases. Trimming cost V 3 bases and J 8 bases; bases outside gene matches: 8. CDR3 length: 14 residues. Germline CDR1 SGDLS, CDR2 YYNGEE. CDR3 DNA: TGTGCCAGCAGCGATGGGACAGGGCAATTGGGCTACACCTTC. It is translated as CASSDGTGQLGYTF.

A few counts support this clone. V is TRBV7-6 and J is TRBJ2-7, with 7 bases identical to TRBD1. Trimming cost V 4 bases and J 4 bases; bases outside gene matches: 4. Germline CDR1 and CDR2: SGHVS and FNYEAQ. This CDR3 comprises 13 residues. The CDR3 nucleotides read TGTGCCAGCAGCTCATCGACAGGGTACGAGCAGTACTTC. This sequence encodes CASSSSTGYEQYF.

The chain joins TRBV14 to TRBJ2-5; 7 nucleotides line up with TRBD1. The germline V gene encodes CDR1 SGHDN and CDR2 FVKESK. There are 15 residues in the CDR3. V dropped 5 bases and J dropped 0; count of bases not matched to a gene: 6. CDR3 residues: CASSFGTVYQETQYF. As DNA, the CDR3 is TGTGCCAGCAGCTTTGGGACAGTATACCAAGAGACCCAGTACTTC.

The chain employs TRBV7-2 and TRBJ1-1, with D possibly matching TRBD1 (5 bases). Trimming shortened V by 2 bases and J by 1 base, and 8 bases separated the two germline ends. The CDR3 consists of 14 residues. Per germline, CDR1 SGHTA and CDR2 FQGNSA. The CDR3 DNA reads TGTGCCAGCAGCTTACAGGGAACGAACACTGAAGCTTTCTTT. Its translation is CASSLQGTNTEAFF.

This chain uses TRBV7-9 with TRBJ2-4; 9 bases match TRBD1. CDR1 SEHNR and CDR2 FQNEAQ come from the germline V gene (reference sequence). The ends lost 4 bases at V and 4 bases at J; junction bases unmatched: 5. The CDR3 consists of 15 residues. In DNA, the CDR3 is TGTGCCAGCAGCTATTACAGGGGGCGTAAAAACATTCAGTACTTC. Translated: CASSYYRGRKNIQYF. The full variable domain, its missing parts supplied by reference TRBV7-9 and TRBJ2-4, is DTGVSQNPRHKITKRGQNVTFRCDPISEHNRLYWYRQTLGQGPEFLTYFQNEAQLEKSRLLSDRFSAERPKGSFSTLEIQRTEQGDSAMYLCASSYYRGRKNIQYFGAGTRLSVL.

The chain employs TRBV5-1 and TRBJ1-5, with D perhaps TRBD1 (6 bases). The CDR3 contains 14 residues. From germline, CDR1 is SGHRS and CDR2 YFSETQ. The V and J ends lost 8 bases and 4 bases respectively, with 16 bases between them. CDR3 in DNA: TGCGCCAGTGCCCTCCAGGGGCCAAATCAGCCCCAGCATTTT. Translating gives CASALQGPNQPQHF.

The CDR3 reads CASSPPLRWDRLAGETQYF. DNA of the CDR3: TGTGCCAGCAGCCCACCGTTAAGATGGGACAGGTTGGCGGGGGAGACCCAGTACTTC. This rearrangement joins TRBV5-6 to TRBJ2-5, with 8 bases lining up with TRBD1. From germline, CDR1 is SGHDT and CDR2 YYEEEE. V shed 4 bases, J shed 5 bases, and the junction held 22 bases outside the gene matches. The CDR3 runs 19 residues.

V usage is TRBV7-9 and J usage is TRBJ2-7; weak D call: TRBD2 (6 bases). The V gene's germline CDR1 is SEHNR and CDR2 FQNEAQ (reference sequence). CDR3 length equals 14 residues. V lost 0 bases to trimming and J lost 6 bases, with 12 bases between them. The DNA for the CDR3 is TGTGCCAGCAGCTTAGCGACTAGGTTGAGCGAGCAGTACTTC. The encoded protein is CASSLATRLSEQYF.